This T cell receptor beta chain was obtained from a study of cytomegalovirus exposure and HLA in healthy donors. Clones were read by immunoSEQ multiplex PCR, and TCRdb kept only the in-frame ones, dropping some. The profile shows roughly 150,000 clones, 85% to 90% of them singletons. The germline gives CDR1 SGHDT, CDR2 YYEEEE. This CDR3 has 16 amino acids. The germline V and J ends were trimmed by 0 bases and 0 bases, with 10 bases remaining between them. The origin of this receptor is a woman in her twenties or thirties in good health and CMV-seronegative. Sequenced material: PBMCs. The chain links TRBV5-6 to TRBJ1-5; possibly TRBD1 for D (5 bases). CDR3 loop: CASSLGTSPSNQPQHF. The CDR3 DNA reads TGTGCCAGCAGCTTGGGGACATCCCCTAGCAATCAGCCCCAGCATTTT.